This paragraph reports one TCR beta chain. The antigen remains unidentified. This sample is part of a study of cytomegalovirus exposure and HLA in healthy donors. Study overall: The platform used for the roughly 120 validation repertoires matched that of the approximately 710 first-cohort repertoires, a later analysis reported.

Findings and caveats of the study: Reports showed the classifier diagnosing cytomegalovirus status with high specificity and sensitivity. The authors listed roughly 150 TCR beta chains as cytomegalovirus-associated.

Clones were sequenced by immunoSEQ multiplex PCR, and TCRdb holds only the in-frame ones, with some missing. The profile shows some 150,000 clones, approximately 91% of them singletons. Sequenced material: PBMCs. The TCR originated in a woman between 18 and 30 years old in good health and CMV-seropositive.

The CDR3 is CASSRPGVGQETQYF. The CDR3 DNA follows: TGTGCCAGCAGCCGCCCAGGGGTTGGCCAAGAGACCCAGTACTTC. The chain combines TRBV16 with TRBJ2-5, with a weak D call TRBD1 (6 bases). CDR3 length equals 15 residues. Trimming removed 4 bases at V and 1 base at J, with 13 bases between. CDR1 and CDR2 from the germline V gene are KGHSY and FQNENV.